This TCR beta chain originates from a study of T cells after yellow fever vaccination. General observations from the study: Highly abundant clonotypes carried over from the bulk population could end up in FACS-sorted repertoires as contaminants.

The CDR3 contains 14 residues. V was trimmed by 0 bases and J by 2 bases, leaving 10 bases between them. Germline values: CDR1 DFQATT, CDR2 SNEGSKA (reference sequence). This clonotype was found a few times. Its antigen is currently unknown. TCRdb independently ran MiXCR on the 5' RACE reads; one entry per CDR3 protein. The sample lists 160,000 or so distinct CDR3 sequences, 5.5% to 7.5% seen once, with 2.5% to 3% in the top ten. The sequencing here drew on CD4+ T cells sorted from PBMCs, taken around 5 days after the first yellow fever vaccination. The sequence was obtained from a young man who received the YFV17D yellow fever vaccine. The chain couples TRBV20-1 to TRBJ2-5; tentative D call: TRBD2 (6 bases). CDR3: CSARDGDWQETQYF. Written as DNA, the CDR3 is TGCAGTGCTAGAGATGGGGACTGGCAAGAGACCCAGTACTTC.